This passage covers 16 T cell receptor beta chains from one sample sequenced in a study of blood T cell repertoires in COVID-19. Data came from immunoSEQ multiplex PCR; TCRdb stores just in-frame clones and leaves some out. The table lists some 130,000 clones, over 60% of them singletons. The sequencing sample was made of peripheral blood. Receptors originate from a man older than 75 with acute or convalescent COVID-19.

This clone was observed at least ten times. The chain recombines TRBV7-8 with TRBJ1-1; no clear D. V dropped 1 base and J dropped 7 bases, with 10 bases sitting between them. In germline, CDR1 is SGHVS, CDR2 FQNEAQ. The CDR3 runs to 13 residues. CDR3 DNA sequence: TGTGCCAGCAGCTTAGATCGTGCCAGTGAAGCTTTCTTT. It codes for CASSLDRASEAFF.

The J gene is TRBJ1-1, the V gene TRBV7-2; D gene ambiguous. Germline CDR1 is SGHTA and CDR2 is FQGNSA. The CDR3 length is 14 residues. Trimming shortened V by 4 bases and J by 3 bases, and 12 bases separated the two germline ends. For the CDR3, the DNA is TGTGCCAGCAGCTCCCCACCGGGTCACACTGAAGCTTTCTTT. Its protein product is CASSSPPGHTEAFF.

This chain joins TRBV28 and TRBJ1-2, with D tentatively TRBD1 (6 bases). Trimming left V 2 bases short and J 0 bases short, with 13 bases between. This CDR3 comprises 16 residues. From germline, CDR1 is MDHEN and CDR2 SYDVKM. The CDR3 DNA is TGTGCCAGCAGTTTACAGGGGATCTTAGCTAACTATGGCTACACCTTC. Translating gives CASSLQGILANYGYTF.

V is TRBV11-3 and J is TRBJ1-1, with D hard to call. The length of the CDR3 is 13 residues. CDR1 and CDR2 (germline): SGHNT, YENEEA. Trimming took off 3 bases at V and 0 bases at J, with 5 bases between the two ends. CDR3 region: CASSFSVNTEAFF. The CDR3 DNA reads TGTGCCAGCAGCTTTTCTGTGAACACTGAAGCTTTCTTT.

This clone appeared a single time. V usage is TRBV6-6 and J usage is TRBJ2-3, with 8 bases matching TRBD2. This CDR3 spans 15 amino acids. CDR1 and CDR2 from the germline V gene are MNHNY and SVGAGI (reference sequence). V lost 9 bases to trimming and J lost 1 base; unmatched junction nucleotides: 9. The CDR3 reads CASHGVAGRTDTQYF. In nucleotides, the CDR3 is TGTGCCAGTCACGGGGTAGCGGGGCGCACAGATACGCAGTATTTT.

The CDR3 bases are TGTGCCAGCAGCTTGGGCAGGGGGCGACAGGAGCAGTACTTC. Translating it yields CASSLGRGRQEQYF. V usage is TRBV5-4 and J usage is TRBJ2-7; TRBD1 aligns across 8 bases. Germline CDR1 SGHNT, CDR2 YYREEE (reference sequence). The CDR3 extends over 14 amino acids. Trimming at V came to 0 bases and at J to 7 bases, leaving 6 bases not matched to a gene.

This clone was seen more than once but under ten times. The chain joins TRBV19 to TRBJ1-6; D remains unclear. V lost 5 bases and J 11 bases, leaving 13 bases between the germline ends. The CDR3 runs to 13 residues. Germline loops: CDR1 LNHDA, CDR2 SQIVND (reference sequence). In DNA, the CDR3 is TGTGCCAGTAGTTTCGGGGAAAGGGCACCCCTCCACTTT. Amino acids: CASSFGERAPLHF.

The chain carries TRBV9 and TRBJ1-2; D ambiguous. In germline, CDR1 is SGDLS, CDR2 YYNGEE. This CDR3 contains 13 residues. V lost 4 bases, J lost 2 bases, and 9 bases lay in between. CDR3 in DNA: TGTGCCAGCAGCCGAACAGAAAACTATGGCTACACCTTC. Amino acids: CASSRTENYGYTF.

The rearrangement links TRBV7-8 to TRBJ1-2; maybe TRBD1 (6 bases). This CDR3 is 14 amino acids long. Germline V gene data show CDR1 as SGHVS and CDR2 as FQNEAQ. Trimming removed 5 bases at V and 2 bases at J, with 12 bases between. The CDR3: CASSLATGNYGYTF. CDR3 nucleotide sequence: TGTGCCAGCAGCCTCGCAACAGGGAACTATGGCTACACCTTC.

In this sample, this clone turned up once. The chain is built from TRBV9 and TRBJ1-5; D ambiguous. The CDR3 is 15 residues long. Germline V lookup: CDR1 SGDLS, CDR2 YYNGEE. V was cut by 2 bases and J by 3 bases, with 12 bases left in between. The CDR3 protein is CASSVGLSPNQPQHF. The CDR3 nucleotides read TGTGCCAGCAGCGTGGGCCTCTCCCCCAATCAGCCCCAGCATTTT. The variable domain in full, with the rest retrieved from reference TRBV9 and TRBJ1-5, is DSGVTQTPKHLITATGQRVTLRCSPRSGDLSVYWYQQSLDQGLQFLIQYYNGEERAKGNILERFSAQQFPDLHSELNLSSLELGDSALYFCASSVGLSPNQPQHFGDGTRLSIL.

The rearrangement uses TRBV30 and TRBJ2-3; 8 positions agree with TRBD2. Germline assignment: CDR1 GTSNPN and CDR2 SVGIG (reference sequence). The J segment lost 0 bases and the V segment lost 6 bases, leaving 5 bases of the junction unmatched. The CDR3 is made up of 14 amino acids. The CDR3 reads CACKRGSSTDTQYF. The DNA for the CDR3 is TGTGCCTGTAAGCGGGGGTCGAGCACAGATACGCAGTATTTT.

This rearrangement joins TRBV7-9 to TRBJ2-1; 12 nucleotides align to TRBD2. Looked up from germline, CDR1 is SEHNR and CDR2 is FQNEAQ (reference sequence). V dropped 1 base and J dropped 7; count of bases not matched to a gene: 5. This CDR3 has 16 amino acids. This CDR3 is CASSLGGLAGLNEQFF. The CDR3 DNA sequence: TGTGCCAGCAGCTTAGGGGGACTAGCGGGTTTGAATGAGCAGTTCTTC.

This clone has a handful of counts. The chain recombines TRBV29-1 with TRBJ1-2, with 7 bases identical to TRBD1. The CDR3 sequence is 17 residues long. Germline assignment: CDR1 SQVTM and CDR2 ANQGSEA. Trimming removed 4 bases from V and 0 bases from J; junction bases left unmatched: 14. For the CDR3, the DNA is TGCAGCGTTGGTTCTAGGGCAGGGGGTAGGGCTAACTATGGCTACACCTTC. Encoded protein: CSVGSRAGGRANYGYTF.

The chain uses TRBV20-1 and TRBJ1-5; D remains ambiguous. Trimming cost V 3 bases and J 0 bases, with 3 bases left between them. Germline CDR1 and CDR2: DFQATT and SNEGSKA (reference sequence). The CDR3 is 12 residues long. This chain's CDR3 is CSASYSNQPQHF. The CDR3 nucleotides read TGCAGTGCTAGTTATAGCAATCAGCCCCAGCATTTT.

The rearrangement links TRBV7-2 to TRBJ1-5, with D perhaps TRBD1 (5 bases). Between the trimmed V and J ends, which lost 4 bases and 4 bases, there was a span of 20 bases. From germline, CDR1 is SGHTA and CDR2 FQGNSA. The CDR3 covers 17 residues. CDR3 DNA: TGTGCCAGCAGCTCCCCGGGAAGACGGGGGGTAAATCAGCCCCAGCATTTT. Its translation is CASSSPGRRGVNQPQHF.

DNA for the CDR3: TGTGCCAGCAGCCCCTTCGGGGAGGCCGGGGAGCTGTTTTTT. Its translation: CASSPFGEAGELFF. This chain joins TRBV5-6 and TRBJ2-2; a weak D match, TRBD2 (6 bases). The germline V gene encodes CDR1 SGHDT and CDR2 YYEEEE. Deletions cut 4 bases from V and 6 bases from J, with 13 bases between. This CDR3 is built from 14 residues.